This TCR beta chain was captured by sequencing in a study of cytomegalovirus exposure and HLA in healthy donors. From germline, CDR1 is MDHEN and CDR2 SYDVKM. Germline trimming cut 3 bases from V and 0 bases from J; bases unmatched to any gene: 10. This CDR3 is 20 amino acids long. The PCR employed 60 Vbeta primers together with 13 Jbeta primers. Using immunoSEQ multiplex PCR, the repertoire was profiled, and TCRdb retains in-frame clones only, with some absent. Found here are about 65,000 clones, approximately 78% of them singletons; the top ten hold under 3%. The V call is TRBV28, the J call TRBJ2-6; 11 positions agree with TRBD2. The sample comprised PBMCs. This clonotype originated in a girl aged 10-17 years in good health and CMV-seropositive. The CDR3 region is CASSFPHTSGSFSGANVLTF. The CDR3 DNA is TGTGCCAGCAGTTTTCCCCATACTAGCGGGAGTTTCTCTGGGGCCAACGTCCTGACTTTC.